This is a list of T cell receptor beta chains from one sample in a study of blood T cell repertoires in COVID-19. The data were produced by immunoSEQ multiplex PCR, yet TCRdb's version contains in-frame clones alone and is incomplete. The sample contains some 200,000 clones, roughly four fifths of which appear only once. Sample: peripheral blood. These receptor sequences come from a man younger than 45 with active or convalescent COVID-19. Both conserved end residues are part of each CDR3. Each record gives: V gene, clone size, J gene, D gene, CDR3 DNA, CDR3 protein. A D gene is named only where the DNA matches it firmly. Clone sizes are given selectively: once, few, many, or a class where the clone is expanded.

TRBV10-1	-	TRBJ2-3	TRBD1	TGCGCCAGCAGTCCTGCAGGGGGCAGTGGCACAGATACGCAGTATTTT	CASSPAGGSGTDTQYF
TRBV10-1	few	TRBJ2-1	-	TGCGCCAGCAGTGAAGACAGTTACAATGAGCAGTTCTTC	CASSEDSYNEQFF
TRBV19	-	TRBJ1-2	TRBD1	TGTGCCAGCTCGACAGGGAGGATCTATGGCTACACCTTC	CASSTGRIYGYTF
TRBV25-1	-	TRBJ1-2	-	TGTGCCAGCAGTGGTCCCGGTGGCCAGGGTGGCTACACCTTC	CASSGPGGQGGYTF
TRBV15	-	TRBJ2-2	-	TGTGCCACCTCAGTGCGACAAAACACCGGGGAGCTGTTTTTT	CATSVRQNTGELFF
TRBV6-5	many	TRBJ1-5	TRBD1	TGTGCCAGCAGTTTGGGACAGGGAGGCAATCAGCCCCAGCATTTT	CASSLGQGGNQPQHF
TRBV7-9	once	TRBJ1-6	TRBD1	TGTGCCAGCAGCCTGGACAGGGTGAATTCACCCCTCCACTTT	CASSLDRVNSPLHF
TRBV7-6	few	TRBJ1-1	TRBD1	TGTGCCAGCAGCTTAGAAGGGACAGGGCTTGGGAACACTGAAGCTTTCTTT	CASSLEGTGLGNTEAFF
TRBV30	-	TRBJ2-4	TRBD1	TGTGCCTGGGGGGATCCGGGGACAGGGGCATACATTCAGTACTTC	CAWGDPGTGAYIQYF
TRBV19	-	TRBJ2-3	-	TGTGCCAGTACGCAAACCCGGGGTGCAGATACGCAGTATTTT	CASTQTRGADTQYF
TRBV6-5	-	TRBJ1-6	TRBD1	TGTGCCAGCAGTTACTCGCGACAGGGGAGTAATTCACCCCTCCACTTT	CASSYSRQGSNSPLHF
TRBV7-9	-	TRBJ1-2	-	TGTGCCAGCAGCACAGGGATGGGCTATGGCTACACCTTC	CASSTGMGYGYTF
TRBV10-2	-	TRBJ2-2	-	TGCGCCAGCACCCCCACAGGGAACACCGGGGAGCTGTTTTTT	CASTPTGNTGELFF
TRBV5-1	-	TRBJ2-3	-	TGCGCCAGCAATTTGGCAGGCTCCCCAGATACGCAGTATTTT	CASNLAGSPDTQYF
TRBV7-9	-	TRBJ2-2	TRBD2	TGTGCCAGCAGCCCCGGACTAGCTGAGAACGCCGGGGAGCTGTTTTTT	CASSPGLAENAGELFF
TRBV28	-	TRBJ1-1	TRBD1	TGTGCCAGCAGTTCACAGGGGATAATGAACACTGAAGCTTTCTTT	CASSSQGIMNTEAFF
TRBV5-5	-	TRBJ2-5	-	TGTGCCAGCAGCAGGGGGGGTAACCAAGAGACCCAGTACTTC	CASSRGGNQETQYF
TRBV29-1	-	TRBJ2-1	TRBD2	TGCAGCGTTGATGGGCATACTAGCGATTCCTACAATGAGCAGTTCTTC	CSVDGHTSDSYNEQFF
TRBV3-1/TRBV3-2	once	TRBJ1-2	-	TGTGCCAGCAGCCAAACCGGGGGAAACTATGGCTACACCTTC	CASSQTGGNYGYTF
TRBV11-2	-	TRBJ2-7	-	TGTGCCAGCAGCTCGACTAGGGTGTTCAGGTACGAGCAGTACTTC	CASSSTRVFRYEQYF
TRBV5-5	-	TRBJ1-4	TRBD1	TGTGCCAGCAGCTTGACAGGGGCGAGTGAAAAACTGTTTTTT	CASSLTGASEKLFF
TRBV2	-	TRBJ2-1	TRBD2	TGTGCCAGCAATAGGAAAGCGGGAGAGGGGACTGAGCAGTTCTTC	CASNRKAGEGTEQFF
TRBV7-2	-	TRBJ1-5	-	TGTGCCAGCAGCCCTTACCAGGGGCAGCAGCCCCAGCATTTT	CASSPYQGQQPQHF
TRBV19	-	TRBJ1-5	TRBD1	TGTGCCAGTAGTACCACGAGGACGGGGGGACAGGCGTCAACAAAAAATCAGCCCCAGCATTTT	CASSTTRTGGQASTKNQPQHF
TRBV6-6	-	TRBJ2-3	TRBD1	TGTGCCAGCACCGACAGACAGGGTCTTTACGATACGCAGTATTTT	CASTDRQGLYDTQYF
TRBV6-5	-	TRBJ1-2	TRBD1	TGTGCCAGCAGTTCACGGACAGGGTTCAGCTATGGCTACACCTTC	CASSSRTGFSYGYTF
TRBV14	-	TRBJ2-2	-	TGTGCCAGCAGCCCGGACTGGTACGGGGAGCTGTTTTTT	CASSPDWYGELFF
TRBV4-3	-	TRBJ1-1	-	TGCGCCAGCAGCCAAGATCAGGGCACTGAAGCTTTCTTT	CASSQDQGTEAFF
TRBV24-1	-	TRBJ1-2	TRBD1	TGTGCCACCAGTGCCCCTGAGGGGGCGAACCCTAACTATGGCTACACCTTC	CATSAPEGANPNYGYTF
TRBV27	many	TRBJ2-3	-	TGTGCCAGCAGCAAAGAGGCACTAGCCTCAGATACGCAGTATTTT	CASSKEALASDTQYF
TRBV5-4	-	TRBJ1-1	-	TGTGCCAGCAGCTTAGCCCGAGGGTCTTCCGAAGCTTTCTTT	CASSLARGSSEAFF
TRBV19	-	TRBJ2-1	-	TGTGCCAGTAGCCAAACGGGGGAGGTCTCCTACAATGAGCAGTTCTTC	CASSQTGEVSYNEQFF
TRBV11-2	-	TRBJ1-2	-	TGTGCCAGCAGCTACGGCTCAGGGCTCGGAAGAGGCTACACCTTC	CASSYGSGLGRGYTF
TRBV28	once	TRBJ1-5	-	TGTGCCAGCAGTTACCAACAGGGTCAGCCCCAGCATTTT	CASSYQQGQPQHF
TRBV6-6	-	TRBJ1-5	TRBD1	TGTGCCAGCAGTTCCTCGCTACAGGGGGGGCAGCCCCAGCATTTT	CASSSSLQGGQPQHF
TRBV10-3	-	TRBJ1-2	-	TGTGCCATCAGTGGGGCGACTAACTATGGCTACACCTTC	CAISGATNYGYTF
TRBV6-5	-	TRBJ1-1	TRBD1	TGTGCCAGCAGGCCAACAGGGGCGAACACTGAAGCTTTCTTT	CASRPTGANTEAFF
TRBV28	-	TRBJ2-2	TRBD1	TGTGCCAGCAGTGCCCATTCAGGGGGCGTAGAGCTGTTTTTT	CASSAHSGGVELFF
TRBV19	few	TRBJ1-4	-	TGTGCCAGTAGCTTACGTAGTGGTGAAAAACTGTTTTTT	CASSLRSGEKLFF
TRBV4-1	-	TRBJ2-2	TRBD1	TGCGCCAGCAGCCAAGTTGCCGGGACAGGGAACACCGGGGAGCTGTTTTTT	CASSQVAGTGNTGELFF